What follows are 32 T cell receptor beta chains derived from one specimen sequenced in a study of T-cell memory formation after mild COVID-19. MiXCR, applied by TCRdb to the 5' RACE reads, yields one record per CDR3 protein. This table holds under 550,000 distinct CDR3 sequences, 15% to 20% found once. The sample taken for sequencing was PBMCs or a T cell subset sorted from them (not recorded which). The origin of the receptors is an adult woman who had mild COVID-19 (a few samples of this study predate the infection). Cell type and time point are not known.

The V and J genes are TRBV30 and TRBJ1-2, with unresolved D. The ends were cut back, 1 base at V and 4 bases at J, with 7 bases in the middle. CDR1 is GTSNPN and CDR2 is SVGIG in the germline V gene (reference sequence). CDR3 length equals 12 residues. CDR3 loop: CAWSDPPYGYTF. CDR3 DNA: TGTGCCTGGAGTGATCCCCCCTATGGCTACACCTTC.

V is TRBV4-1 and J is TRBJ1-1; the match to TRBD1 covers 9 bases. Germline lookup yields CDR1 MGHRA and CDR2 YSYEKL. Trimming at V came to 3 bases and at J to 3 bases, leaving 11 bases not matched to a gene. The CDR3 totals 17 residues. The CDR3 is CASSHIVTGTGYTEAFF. The CDR3 coding sequence is TGCGCCAGCAGCCACATCGTAACAGGGACAGGGTACACTGAAGCTTTCTTT.

For this clonotype: A much bigger clone sits one base away, suggesting this may be a read error. The V call is TRBV29-1, the J call TRBJ2-7; 9 nucleotides align to TRBD2. The CDR3 extends over 15 amino acids. The germline gives CDR1 SQVTM, CDR2 ANQGSEA. V trimming: 8 bases; J trimming: 3 bases; junction bases outside the gene matches: 14. In DNA, the CDR3 is TGCAGCTTTGGGCGGGGGGGGCCGGCCGGCTACGAGCAGTACTTC. It translates to CSFGRGGPAGYEQYF.

The table lists this clonotype with a few counts. The gene calls are TRBV12-3 or TRBV12-4 and TRBJ2-5, with 11 positions matching TRBD2. The CDR3 loop spans 15 amino acids. V was clipped by 8 bases and J by 4 bases; unmatched bases: 9. CDR3 DNA: TGTGCCAGCCTCGCCAGGCTAGCGGGGGGAGAGACCCAGTACTTC. It yields the protein CASLARLAGGETQYF.

The chain couples TRBV7-9 to TRBJ1-1, with TRBD1 matching over 9 bases. CDR3 length: 16 residues. CDR1 is SEHNR and CDR2 is FQNEAQ in the germline V gene (reference sequence). Trimming cost V 4 bases and J 4 bases; bases outside gene matches: 10. The DNA of the CDR3 is TGTGCCAGCAGCTCGGGACAGGGCACTGGGAGCACTGAAGCTTTCTTT. It specifies CASSSGQGTGSTEAFF. Looking up the rest from reference TRBV7-9 and TRBJ1-1 gives the full variable domain: DTGVSQNPRHKITKRGQNVTFRCDPISEHNRLYWYRQTLGQGPEFLTYFQNEAQLEKSRLLSDRFSAERPKGSFSTLEIQRTEQGDSAMYLCASSSGQGTGSTEAFFGQGTRLTVV.

This clonotype was observed once. The chain recombines TRBV29-1 with TRBJ2-7; D may be TRBD1 (5 bases). CDR1 is SQVTM and CDR2 is ANQGSEA in the germline V gene. Trimming cost V 2 bases and J 2 bases, with 7 bases left between them. The CDR3 totals 12 residues. The CDR3 sequence: CSVEIGAYEQYF. In DNA, the CDR3 is TGCAGCGTTGAAATAGGGGCCTACGAGCAGTACTTC.

There are many counts of this clonotype. The CDR3 DNA is TGCGCCAGCAGCTATCGGGACAGTTCCTACGAGCAGTACTTC. This sequence encodes CASSYRDSSYEQYF. The V and J genes are TRBV5-1 and TRBJ2-7; 7 nucleotides agree with TRBD1. The CDR3 runs 14 residues. With V trimmed by 3 bases and J by 1 base, 4 bases remained unmatched. Germline assignment: CDR1 SGHRS and CDR2 YFSETQ.

The chain employs TRBV4-3 and TRBJ2-3; TRBD1 matches 7 bases. Germline CDR1 and CDR2: LGHNA and YSLEER. This CDR3 has 14 residues. The junction had 1 base not matched to a gene; V was cut back by 0 bases and J by 4 bases. The CDR3 DNA follows: TGCGCCAGCAGCCAAGAGACAGGGTCAGATACGCAGTATTTT. This sequence encodes CASSQETGSDTQYF.

The chain uses TRBV29-1 and TRBJ1-1; D might be TRBD1 (6 bases). CDR3 length equals 15 residues. Germline V gene data show CDR1 as SQVTM and CDR2 as ANQGSEA. V lost 7 bases and J lost 5, with 23 bases in between. The CDR3 nucleotides are TGCAGCGCCGGGTATCTCGGGGGGCGGTTTACTGAAGCTTTCTTT. Translating it yields CSAGYLGGRFTEAFF.

The chain is built from TRBV7-9 and TRBJ1-5; 8 bases fit TRBD1. Trimming at V came to 4 bases and at J to 6 bases, leaving 5 bases not matched to a gene. Germline V gives CDR1 SEHNR, CDR2 FQNEAQ (reference sequence). The CDR3 loop spans 14 amino acids. For the CDR3, the DNA is TGTGCCAGCAGCTCCCAGGGGGCCGGTCAGCCCCAGCATTTT. This gives the protein CASSSQGAGQPQHF.

V gene TRBV6-5 combines with J gene TRBJ2-1; D may be TRBD2 (6 bases). This CDR3 spans 15 amino acids. Germline lookup yields CDR1 MNHEY and CDR2 SVGAGI. Trimming removed 6 bases at V and 0 bases at J, with 12 bases between. The CDR3 DNA sequence: TGTGCCAGCAGGGTCGGGAGCTTCTCCTACAATGAGCAGTTCTTC. Translation: CASRVGSFSYNEQFF.

This clonotype was seen a few times. The V gene is TRBV12-3 or TRBV12-4, the J gene TRBJ2-5; D gene ambiguous. V lost 3 bases to trimming and J lost 0 bases, with 5 bases between them. CDR3 length equals 13 residues. The CDR3 loop is CASSFLYQETQYF. The CDR3 DNA follows: TGTGCCAGCAGTTTCTTGTACCAAGAGACCCAGTACTTC.

This clonotype was counted only a few times. The V gene is TRBV13, the J gene TRBJ2-7; 8 bases are shared with TRBD2. The CDR3 length is 15 residues. The germline V gene has CDR1 PRHDT and CDR2 FYEKMQ (reference sequence). Germline trimming cut 0 bases from V and 4 bases from J; bases unmatched to any gene: 5. CDR3 sequence reads: CASSLGVSGTYEQYF. In DNA, the CDR3 is TGTGCCAGCAGCTTAGGGGTTAGCGGGACTTACGAGCAGTACTTC.

This clonotype appeared many times. J is TRBJ1-4 and V is TRBV7-3; the D is unclear. This CDR3 is built from 15 residues. From germline, CDR1 is SGHTA and CDR2 FQGTGA. Trimming pared 0 bases from V and 4 bases from J, leaving 9 bases between. CDR3 residues: CASSLTKGSNEKLFF. The CDR3 coding sequence is TGTGCCAGCAGCTTAACCAAAGGGAGTAATGAAAAACTGTTTTTT.

The rearrangement links TRBV20-1 to TRBJ2-5, with 8 bases matching TRBD1. CDR1 DFQATT and CDR2 SNEGSKA come from the germline V gene (reference sequence). V was pared by 6 bases and J by 6 bases, with 15 bases of the junction left unmatched. The length of the CDR3 is 15 residues. The CDR3 region is CSASPTGTGQQTQYF. CDR3 nucleotides: TGCAGTGCCTCACCGACGGGGACAGGTCAGCAGACCCAGTACTTC.

This clonotype has only a few counts. This rearrangement joins TRBV27 to TRBJ2-1, with 7 nucleotides matching TRBD1. CDR3 length equals 14 residues. The germline CDR1 and CDR2 sequences are MNHEY and SMNVEV (reference sequence). Trimming removed 5 bases from V and 2 bases from J; junction bases left unmatched: 3. The CDR3 DNA sequence: TGTGCCAGCAGTATCCAGGGGGCCTACAATGAGCAGTTCTTC. As protein: CASSIQGAYNEQFF.

This chain uses TRBV6-5 with TRBJ2-2, with 7 positions matching TRBD1. Germline V gene data show CDR1 as MNHEY and CDR2 as SVGAGI. Unmatched junction bases numbered 7, after V lost 0 bases and J lost 3 bases. This CDR3 spans 17 amino acids. DNA for the CDR3: TGTGCCAGCAGTTACTCCAACAGGGGACCCTACACCGGGGAGCTGTTTTTT. It yields the protein CASSYSNRGPYTGELFF.

This chain joins TRBV2 and TRBJ2-1; a weak D match, TRBD2 (5 bases). The CDR3 totals 13 residues. Trimming shortened V by 4 bases and J by 12 bases, and 16 bases separated the two germline ends. CDR1 is SNHLY and CDR2 is FYNNEI in the germline V gene. The CDR3 reads CASSGGALFRQFF. The DNA for the CDR3 is TGTGCCAGCAGTGGGGGAGCCTTGTTCAGGCAGTTCTTC.

This clonotype has a count of ten or more. This chain uses TRBV7-9 with TRBJ2-7; TRBD2 matches 8 bases. CDR3 length: 15 residues. The V gene's germline CDR1 is SEHNR and CDR2 FQNEAQ (reference sequence). V gave up 2 bases and J gave up 6 bases; unmatched junction bases: 9. The CDR3 nucleotides are TGTGCCAGCAGCTTACTCCGGGGGGGATCCGGCGAGCAGTACTTC. Its protein product is CASSLLRGGSGEQYF.

This clonotype was counted a few times. The chain uses TRBV6-2 or TRBV6-3 and TRBJ1-5; 9 bases map to TRBD1. CDR1 and CDR2 (germline): MNHEY, SVGEGT. The CDR3 runs 15 residues. Trimming took 4 bases from V and 4 from J; bases not matched to a gene: 5. As DNA, the CDR3 is TGTGCCAGCAGTTCGGACAGGGGCCTTAATCAGCCCCAGCATTTT. Translation gives CASSSDRGLNQPQHF.

The table lists this clonotype with a few counts. The chain carries TRBV6-6 and TRBJ2-7; 8 bases are a match to TRBD2. V was clipped by 3 bases and J by 5 bases; unmatched bases: 9. This CDR3 is built from 15 residues. Looked up from germline, CDR1 is MNHNY and CDR2 is SVGAGI (reference sequence). CDR3 coding DNA: TGTGCCAGCAGTTATCCCGGGACTAGTGAACACGAGCAGTACTTC. This codes for CASSYPGTSEHEQYF.

A few counts support this clonotype. The chain couples TRBV4-3 to TRBJ2-7, with D perhaps TRBD2 (6 bases). The CDR3 covers 16 residues. Trimming took 0 bases from V and 2 from J, leaving 14 bases between them. CDR1 is LGHNA, CDR2 YSLEER, per germline. The CDR3 is CASSQDYAGLAYEQYF. For the CDR3, the DNA is TGCGCCAGCAGCCAAGATTACGCGGGACTCGCCTACGAGCAGTACTTC.

This clonotype was observed at least ten times. The chain joins TRBV7-2 to TRBJ2-6; D is ambiguous. This CDR3 region has 18 residues. The germline V gene has CDR1 SGHTA and CDR2 FQGNSA. Trimming pared 5 bases from V and 0 bases from J, leaving 17 bases between. The CDR3 protein is CASSQRRLVYSGANVLTF. CDR3 nucleotides: TGTGCCAGCAGCCAAAGGCGGTTAGTGTACTCTGGGGCCAACGTCCTGACTTTC.

The gene calls are TRBV7-2 and TRBJ2-3, with D possibly being TRBD2 (6 bases). V shed 1 base and J shed 5 bases, with 13 bases lying between them. The CDR3 extends over 15 amino acids. Per the germline V gene, CDR1 is SGHTA and CDR2 is FQGNSA. CDR3 region: CASSLVWPSEDTQYF. DNA of the CDR3: TGTGCCAGCAGCTTAGTTTGGCCTAGCGAAGATACGCAGTATTTT.

The chain recombines TRBV20-1 with TRBJ1-1; TRBD1 agrees at 8 bases. CDR1 is DFQATT, CDR2 SNEGSKA, per germline (reference sequence). This CDR3 is 12 amino acids long. The trim removed 6 bases at V and 4 bases at J, leaving 4 bases unmatched. CDR3 sequence (DNA): TGCAGTGCCGTCGACAGGGGCACTGAAGCTTTCTTT. Translating it yields CSAVDRGTEAFF.

A few counts support this clonotype. The chain recombines TRBV11-2 with TRBJ2-3; 8 bases agree with TRBD2. CDR1 SGHAT and CDR2 FQNNGV come from the germline V gene. The CDR3 loop spans 18 amino acids. Germline trimming cut 3 bases from V and 2 bases from J; bases unmatched to any gene: 13. CDR3 in amino acids: CASSFGTVGGENTDTQYF. For the CDR3, the DNA is TGTGCCAGCAGCTTCGGTACTGTCGGGGGGGAAAACACAGATACGCAGTATTTT.

This clonotype has more than one count but fewer than ten. The V call is TRBV12-1, the J call TRBJ1-2; the D call in the table, TRBD1, was not verified against the DNA. TRBV12-1 is tagged as a pseudogene. The CDR3 consists of 16 residues. The CDR3 nucleotides read TGTGCCAGCAGCTTGATTGACAGCCTCAGTAACTATGGCTACACCTTC. Translating gives CASSLIDSLSNYGYTF.

This sequence joins TRBV19 and TRBJ1-6; D ambiguous. This CDR3 contains 15 residues. The germline V and J ends were trimmed by 6 bases and 9 bases, with 18 bases remaining between them. The germline V gene encodes CDR1 LNHDA and CDR2 SQIVND (reference sequence). The CDR3 sequence is CASSAQVTRTSPLHF. The CDR3 DNA sequence: TGTGCCAGTAGCGCCCAGGTTACCAGGACTTCACCCCTCCACTTT.

This clonotype was counted only a few times. The rearrangement uses TRBV5-1 and TRBJ2-3; D not certain. The V end lost 4 bases, the J end lost 2 bases, and 14 bases lay between the germline ends. Germline V gene data show CDR1 as SGHRS and CDR2 as YFSETQ. The CDR3 totals 15 residues. The CDR3 region is CASSLGRLNTDTQYF. The DNA of the CDR3 is TGCGCCAGCAGCCTGGGAAGGCTCAACACAGATACGCAGTATTTT.

This chain links TRBV3-1 with TRBJ1-2; D is unclear. V was pared by 1 base and J by 1 base, with 10 bases between. Germline loops: CDR1 LGHDT, CDR2 YNNKEL (reference sequence). CDR3 length equals 15 residues. The CDR3 nucleotides are TGTGCCAGCAGCCAAGTCGGGGAAGTTAACTATGGCTACACCTTC. Encoded protein: CASSQVGEVNYGYTF.

This rearrangement joins TRBV9 to TRBJ2-7; D not certain. Trimming pared 0 bases from V and 3 bases from J, leaving 13 bases between. Germline V CDR1 and CDR2: SGDLS, YYNGEE. This CDR3 has 15 residues. CDR3 loop: CASSVGTPSVYEQYF. DNA of the CDR3: TGTGCCAGCAGCGTAGGGACGCCCTCTGTCTACGAGCAGTACTTC.

This clonotype was detected ten times or more. Just one base apart from a much larger clone, this may be a read error. The chain recombines TRBV7-9 with TRBJ2-3; no clear D gene. The V end lost 6 bases, the J end lost 0 bases, and 4 bases lay between the germline ends. Germline-derived CDR1 and CDR2 are SEHNR and FQNEAQ (reference sequence). The CDR3 has 12 residues. The CDR3 reads CASRPSTDTQYF. The CDR3 DNA reads as TGTGCCAGCAGGCCTAGCACAGATACGCAGTATTTT.